Listed below are T cell receptor beta chains from one sample, sequenced in a study of shared clonotypes between healthy human individuals. Profiled with immunoSEQ multiplex PCR; TCRdb holds only in-frame clones, not every one. Here the sample spans fewer than 3 million clones, approximately 90% being singletons. The sample taken for sequencing was naive CD4+ T cells from PBMCs. The receptors here all came from a man between 18 and 29 years old in good health. Some clones in this sample may be carry-over from other donors' samples. The CDR3 runs from the conserved cysteine through the conserved F or W. Fields, in order: CDR3 DNA, CDR3 protein, V gene, J gene, D gene, clone size. D genes are given only for firm matches. Expanded clones get a size class; other rows say once, few or many, or leave the size out.

cdr3_nt: TGTGCCAGCAGTGCGCACCGGGACATACTCAACTATGGCTACACCTTC
cdr3_aa: CASSAHRDILNYGYTF
v_call: TRBV27
j_call: TRBJ1-2
d_call: .
clone_size: .

cdr3_nt: TGTGCCAGCAGCGACGGGACTAGCGGGAGCACAGATACGCAGTATTTT
cdr3_aa: CASSDGTSGSTDTQYF
v_call: TRBV7-3
j_call: TRBJ2-3
d_call: TRBD2
clone_size: .

cdr3_nt: TGTGCCAGCAGCCCCCTGACTAGCGGGAGGGCCGGGGAGCAGTACTTC
cdr3_aa: CASSPLTSGRAGEQYF
v_call: TRBV7-2
j_call: TRBJ2-7
d_call: TRBD2
clone_size: .

cdr3_nt: TGTGCCAGCAGCCAAGATTGGGCAGGGAGCTATGGCTACACCTTC
cdr3_aa: CASSQDWAGSYGYTF
v_call: TRBV4-2
j_call: TRBJ1-2
d_call: .
clone_size: .

cdr3_nt: TGTGCCAGCAGCCCCCGGGCCGCCGGGGAGCTGTTTTTT
cdr3_aa: CASSPRAAGELFF
v_call: TRBV4-2
j_call: TRBJ2-2
d_call: .
clone_size: once

cdr3_nt: TGTGCCAGCAGTTTACCGGGGTCCGGGGAGCTGTTTTTT
cdr3_aa: CASSLPGSGELFF
v_call: TRBV28
j_call: TRBJ2-2
d_call: .
clone_size: .

cdr3_nt: TGCGCCAGCAGCTTGGGTGTTCGGGGGAGCAATCAGCCCCAGCATTTT
cdr3_aa: CASSLGVRGSNQPQHF
v_call: TRBV5-1
j_call: TRBJ1-5
d_call: .
clone_size: .

cdr3_nt: TGTGCCAGCAGTTCCGCACGACTAGCGGGAGGGCCGGGGGAGCAGTACTTC
cdr3_aa: CASSSARLAGGPGEQYF
v_call: TRBV27
j_call: TRBJ2-7
d_call: TRBD2
clone_size: once

cdr3_nt: TGTGCCAGCACCGAGACCCCTCTAGGCATTCAGTACTTC
cdr3_aa: CASTETPLGIQYF
v_call: TRBV6-6
j_call: TRBJ2-4
d_call: .
clone_size: .

cdr3_nt: TGTGCCAGCAGCTCTGCGGGACTAGCGGGACAAGAGACCCAGTACTTC
cdr3_aa: CASSSAGLAGQETQYF
v_call: TRBV7-3
j_call: TRBJ2-5
d_call: TRBD2
clone_size: .

cdr3_nt: TGTGCCAGCAGCCCCTGGGGGGGGCGGGACAGGAACACTGAAGCTTTCTTT
cdr3_aa: CASSPWGGRDRNTEAFF
v_call: TRBV7-9
j_call: TRBJ1-1
d_call: TRBD1
clone_size: .

cdr3_nt: TGTGCCAGCAGCTCCGTCGGGTGGGACAGGGTTGGTGGCTACACCTTC
cdr3_aa: CASSSVGWDRVGGYTF
v_call: TRBV7-2
j_call: TRBJ1-2
d_call: TRBD1
clone_size: .

cdr3_nt: TGTGCCAGCAGCCAAATCCCACGGACAGTTTACGAGCAGTACTTC
cdr3_aa: CASSQIPRTVYEQYF
v_call: TRBV16
j_call: TRBJ2-7
d_call: .
clone_size: .